This T cell receptor beta chain is from a study of T cell responses to AZD1222 COVID-19 vaccine. In the study overall: Recipients boosted at about 4 weeks or about 12 weeks are pooled. General study results and limits: Spike-specific TCR breadth and depth went up after people got two AZD1222 doses.

Germline V gene lookup returns CDR1 SGHTA and CDR2 FQGNSA. The CDR3 consists of 16 residues. After removal of 1 base from V and 2 bases from J, the junction contained 7 bases not matched to a gene. Using immunoSEQ multiplex PCR, the repertoire was profiled, and TCRdb retains in-frame clones only, with some absent. There are roughly 140,000 clones in the sample; roughly 92% occur only once, and roughly 1.3% lies in the top ten. About this clone itself: Its antigen is not known.

The receptor was isolated from an adult in good health. The rearrangement links TRBV7-2 to TRBJ1-1, with 7 bases that match TRBD1. Here the sequenced sample was peripheral blood, taken on day 0 of AZD1222 vaccination. The CDR3: CASSLGRDSFNTEAFF. The CDR3 nucleotides read TGTGCCAGCAGCTTAGGAAGGGACAGCTTTAACACTGAAGCTTTCTTT.